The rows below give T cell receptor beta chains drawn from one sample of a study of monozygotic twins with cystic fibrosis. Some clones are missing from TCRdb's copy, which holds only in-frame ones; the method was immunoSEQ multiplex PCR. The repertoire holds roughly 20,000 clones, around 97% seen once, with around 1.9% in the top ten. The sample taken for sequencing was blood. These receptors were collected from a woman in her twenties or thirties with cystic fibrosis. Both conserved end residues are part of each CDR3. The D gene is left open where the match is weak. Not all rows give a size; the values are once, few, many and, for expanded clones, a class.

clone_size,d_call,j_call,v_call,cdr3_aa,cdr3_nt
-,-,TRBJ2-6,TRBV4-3,CASSQNRASGANVLTF,TGCGCCAGCAGCCAAAACAGGGCTTCTGGGGCCAACGTCCTGACTTTC
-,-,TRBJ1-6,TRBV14,CASSQVAFNSPLHF,TGTGCCAGCAGCCAGGTCGCCTTTAATTCACCCCTCCACTTT
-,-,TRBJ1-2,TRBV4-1,CASSQREGYGYTF,TGCGCCAGCAGCCAGAGAGAGGGATATGGCTACACCTTC
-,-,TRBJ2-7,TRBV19,CASSATQLSSYEQYF,TGTGCCAGTAGTGCCACGCAACTAAGCTCCTACGAGCAGTACTTC
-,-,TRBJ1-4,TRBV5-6,CASSFRPRDIGEKLFF,TGTGCCAGCAGCTTTCGGCCCAGGGATATTGGTGAAAAACTGTTTTTT
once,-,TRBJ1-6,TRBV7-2,CASSFAGGGLNSPLHF,TGTGCCAGCAGCTTTGCCGGGGGAGGGTTGAATTCACCCCTCCACTTT
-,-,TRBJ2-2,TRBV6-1,CANLIRGEPGELFF,TGTGCCAACCTTATTCGCGGGGAGCCCGGGGAGCTGTTTTTT
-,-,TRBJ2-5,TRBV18,CASSPQVSMETQYF,TGTGCCAGCTCACCGCAGGTCTCTATGGAGACCCAGTACTTC
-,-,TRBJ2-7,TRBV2,CASSAQGPAYEQYF,TGTGCCAGCAGTGCGCAGGGTCCTGCCTACGAGCAGTACTTC
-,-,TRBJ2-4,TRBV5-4,CASSLKGGQNIQYF,TGTGCCAGCAGCTTGAAAGGAGGGCAAAACATTCAGTACTTC
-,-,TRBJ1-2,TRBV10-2,CASSDPGNPYGYTF,TGCGCCAGCAGTGACCCCGGGAACCCATATGGCTACACCTTC
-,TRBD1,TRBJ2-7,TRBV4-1,CASSRTGSNEQYF,TGCGCCAGCAGCCGGACAGGGTCTAACGAGCAGTACTTC
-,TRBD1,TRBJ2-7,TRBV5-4,CASSSGIPGQGNEQYF,TGTGCCAGCAGCTCTGGAATCCCGGGACAGGGGAACGAGCAGTACTTC
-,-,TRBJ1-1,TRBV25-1,CASGQGGTEAFF,TGTGCCAGCGGCCAAGGGGGGACTGAAGCTTTCTTT
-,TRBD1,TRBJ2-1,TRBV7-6,CASAQGVGAYNEQFF,TGTGCCAGCGCCCAGGGGGTAGGGGCCTACAATGAGCAGTTCTTC
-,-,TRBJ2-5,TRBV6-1,CASSGLARKTQYF,TGTGCCAGCAGTGGGCTAGCGAGGAAGACCCAGTACTTC
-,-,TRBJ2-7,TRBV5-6,CASSLLPSEQYF,TGTGCCAGCAGTCTTCTCCCCTCCGAGCAGTACTTC